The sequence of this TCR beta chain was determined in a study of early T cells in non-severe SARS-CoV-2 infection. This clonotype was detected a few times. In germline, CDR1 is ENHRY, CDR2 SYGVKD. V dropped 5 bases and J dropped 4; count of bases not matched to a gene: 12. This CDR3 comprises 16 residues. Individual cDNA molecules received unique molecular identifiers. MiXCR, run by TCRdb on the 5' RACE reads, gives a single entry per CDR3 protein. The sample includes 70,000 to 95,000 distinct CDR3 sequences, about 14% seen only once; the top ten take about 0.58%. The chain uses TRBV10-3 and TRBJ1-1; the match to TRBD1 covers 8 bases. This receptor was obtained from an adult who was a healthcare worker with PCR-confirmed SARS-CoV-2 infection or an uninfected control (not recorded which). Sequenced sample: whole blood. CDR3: CAISKNPDREGTEAFF. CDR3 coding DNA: TGTGCCATCAGTAAAAACCCGGACAGGGAGGGCACTGAAGCTTTCTTT.